These 15 T cell receptor beta chains share one sample of origin, sequenced in a study of blood T cell repertoires in COVID-19. Profiled with immunoSEQ multiplex PCR; TCRdb holds only in-frame clones, not every one. The sample contains about 20,000 clones, approximately 85% of which appear only once. Sequencing was carried out using peripheral blood. The source is a man at least 80 years old with acute or convalescent COVID-19.

This clone was detected only once. The chain combines TRBV15 with TRBJ2-3; 10 nucleotides align to TRBD2. This CDR3 spans 14 amino acids. Trimming cost V 8 bases and J 4 bases; bases outside gene matches: 6. In germline, CDR1 is LNHNV, CDR2 YYDKDF (reference sequence). The CDR3 region is CATEAGGPADTQYF. The CDR3 DNA reads TGTGCCACCGAAGCGGGAGGGCCCGCAGATACGCAGTATTTT.

The chain carries TRBV7-9 and TRBJ1-2, with a tentative D call TRBD1 (6 bases). With 0 bases removed from V and 4 bases from J, the gap between germline ends came to 15 bases. The CDR3 has 16 residues. Germline CDR1 reads SEHNR; CDR2 reads FQNEAQ (reference sequence). In DNA form, the CDR3 reads TGTGCCAGCAGCTTAGCGGGGGGGCGCGGAAGCTATGGCTACACCTTC. It is translated as CASSLAGGRGSYGYTF.

The chain recombines TRBV30 with TRBJ1-3; 7 nucleotides agree with TRBD1. The CDR3 sequence is 14 residues long. The V gene end was trimmed by 4 bases and the J gene end by 0 bases; junction bases not matched to a gene: 3. CDR1 GTSNPN and CDR2 SVGIG come from the germline V gene (reference sequence). CDR3 in amino acids: CAWTGQSSGNTIYF. The CDR3, as DNA: TGTGCCTGGACGGGACAGAGCTCTGGAAACACCATATATTTT.

The rearrangement links TRBV28 to TRBJ2-7; 7 bases match TRBD2. Germline-derived CDR1 and CDR2 are MDHEN and SYDVKM. The CDR3 consists of 15 residues. J lost 1 base, V lost 6 bases, and 9 bases had no gene match. CDR3 sequence (DNA): TGTGCCAGCAGGAAATTAGAGGGAGGGTCCTACGAGCAGTACTTC. Translation: CASRKLEGGSYEQYF.

This clone was recorded only once. V is TRBV18 and J is TRBJ2-5, with TRBD2 identical over 9 bases. The CDR3 totals 16 residues. V was clipped by 0 bases and J by 1 base; unmatched bases: 3. Germline V lookup: CDR1 KGHSH, CDR2 LQKENI. The CDR3 loop reads CASSPPGLASQETQYF. The CDR3 DNA sequence: TGTGCCAGCTCACCACCGGGACTAGCATCCCAAGAGACCCAGTACTTC.

The V gene is TRBV7-2, the J gene TRBJ2-7, with a possible D match to TRBD1 (6 bases). V was pared by 6 bases and J by 4 bases, with 10 bases between. Germline assignment: CDR1 SGHTA and CDR2 FQGNSA. The CDR3 has 12 residues. The CDR3 region has the DNA TGTGCCAGCAGGGGGGCCGAGTACGAGCAGTACTTC. It yields the protein CASRGAEYEQYF.

The V gene is TRBV28, the J gene TRBJ1-1, with 8 bases lining up with TRBD1. The germline gives CDR1 MDHEN, CDR2 SYDVKM. The CDR3 length is 13 residues. V lost 5 bases to trimming and J lost 5 bases; unmatched junction nucleotides: 4. CDR3 protein: CASSPRQGTEAFF. CDR3 DNA sequence: TGTGCCAGCAGTCCGCGACAGGGGACTGAAGCTTTCTTT.

This rearrangement joins TRBV7-9 to TRBJ2-7, with a possible D match to TRBD1 (7 bases). CDR3 length: 16 residues. Germline CDR1 and CDR2: SEHNR and FQNEAQ (reference sequence). Trimming stripped 0 bases from V and 4 bases from J, with 16 bases between. The CDR3 loop is CASSLAGGGAAYEQYF. CDR3 coding DNA: TGTGCCAGCAGCTTAGCAGGGGGCGGGGCAGCATACGAGCAGTACTTC. The complete variable domain, with remaining parts taken from reference TRBV7-9 and TRBJ2-7, reads DTGVSQNPRHKITKRGQNVTFRCDPISEHNRLYWYRQTLGQGPEFLTYFQNEAQLEKSRLLSDRFSAERPKGSFSTLEIQRTEQGDSAMYLCASSLAGGGAAYEQYFGPGTRLTVT.

The rearrangement uses TRBV19 and TRBJ2-3, with 7 bases fitting TRBD2. CDR1 is LNHDA and CDR2 is SQIVND in the germline V gene (reference sequence). The V gene end was trimmed by 10 bases and the J gene end by 3 bases; junction bases not matched to a gene: 7. CDR3 length: 13 amino acids. The CDR3 reads CATRSSGTDTQYF. As DNA, the CDR3 is TGTGCCACCCGGAGTAGCGGGACAGATACGCAGTATTTT.

The J gene is TRBJ1-1, the V gene TRBV4-2, with TRBD1 as a possible D gene (6 bases). V lost 1 base to trimming and J lost 11 bases, with 11 bases between them. Germline V gene sequence: CDR1 LGHNA, CDR2 YNFKEQ. CDR3 length: 12 residues. As DNA, the CDR3 is TGTGCCAGCAGCCAAGCTGACAGGATGGCTTTCTTT. It yields the protein CASSQADRMAFF.

This CDR3 is CASSFVQGFYGYTF. The CDR3 DNA is TGTGCCAGCAGCTTTGTGCAGGGGTTTTATGGCTACACCTTC. The genes are TRBV5-6 and TRBJ1-2; TRBD1 might be the D (6 bases). The germline V and J ends were trimmed by 2 bases and 5 bases, with 13 bases remaining between them. The germline gives CDR1 SGHDT, CDR2 YYEEEE. The CDR3 contains 14 residues.

This clone has only one observation. The gene calls are TRBV19 and TRBJ1-5; 10 positions agree with TRBD1. Trimming cost V 5 bases and J 5 bases; bases outside gene matches: 6. Germline V gives CDR1 LNHDA, CDR2 SQIVND (reference sequence). This CDR3 comprises 15 residues. The CDR3 coding sequence is TGTGCCAGTAGTCCCACGGGACAGGGGTATCAGCCCCAGCATTTT. Residues: CASSPTGQGYQPQHF.

This clone was seen a single time. The V and J genes are TRBV7-9 and TRBJ2-2; 14 bases map to TRBD2. Germline CDR1 SEHNR, CDR2 FQNEAQ (reference sequence). This CDR3 has 20 residues. V lost 5 bases and J lost 0; bases outside the gene matches: 11. The CDR3 reads CASSTGWGLAGVANTGELFF. CDR3 DNA sequence: TGTGCCAGCAGCACCGGGTGGGGACTAGCGGGAGTCGCGAACACCGGGGAGCTGTTTTTT.

This chain uses TRBV30 with TRBJ1-1; 8 nucleotides align to TRBD1. Germline V lookup: CDR1 GTSNPN, CDR2 SVGIG (reference sequence). V dropped 4 bases and J dropped 0; count of bases not matched to a gene: 7. The CDR3 spans 15 residues. In DNA form, the CDR3 reads TGTGCCTGGACAGGGGGCGCTTCGGTGAACACTGAAGCTTTCTTT. It encodes CAWTGGASVNTEAFF.

This clone was detected only once. This chain links TRBV6-4 with TRBJ2-1; perhaps TRBD2 as D (6 bases). This CDR3 comprises 13 residues. Trimming left V 4 bases short and J 8 bases short, with 12 bases between. Germline CDR1 is MRHNA and CDR2 is SNTAGT. The CDR3 region has the DNA TGTGCCAGCAGTGTACGGGAGTCCGATGAGCAGTTCTTC. Translation: CASSVRESDEQFF.